This T cell receptor beta chain is from a study of CD8 T cells in Susac syndrome. With regard to this clonotype: Its antigen is currently unknown.

Study-wide findings and caveats: The TCR sequencing and HLA analysis in the study involved a relatively small number of individuals, as the study acknowledged.

V was clipped by 4 bases and J by 15 bases; unmatched bases: 7. This CDR3 spans 11 amino acids. Germline loops: CDR1 SGHRS, CDR2 YFSETQ. After extraction with the RNeasy kit, about 0.5 to 1 ug of the RNA was reverse transcribed using random hexamers. By means of immunoSEQ multiplex PCR, TCR beta CDR3 spanning 54 Vbeta and 13 Jbeta underwent amplification. TCRdb reprocessed the immunoSEQ multiplex PCR reads with MiXCR, giving one entry per CDR3 protein. The repertoire holds fewer than 350,000 distinct CDR3 sequences, roughly 90% seen once, with 0.18% in the top ten. The receptor was isolated from a human donor with multiple sclerosis. J is TRBJ2-1 and V is TRBV5-1, with 7 bases aligning to TRBD1. The sequenced sample was CD8+ T cells from PBMCs. CDR3 amino acids: CASSLDRERFF. DNA for the CDR3: TGCGCCAGCAGCCTCGACAGGGAAAGGTTCTTC.